Listed here are 31 T cell receptor beta chains from one sample, sequenced in a study of CD8 T cells in ankylosing spondylitis. Findings of the study overall: Blood from ankylosing spondylitis patients appeared to carry a characteristic roughly 8-variant TCR beta motif.

Their target antigens are unknown. TCRdb reprocessed the 5' RACE reads via MiXCR and lists one record per CDR3 protein. The sample shows 200,000 to 250,000 distinct CDR3 sequences, about 7% of them seen only once. Sequencing was done on a sample of blood, either unsorted or a sorted T cell fraction (not recorded which). These receptor sequences come from a male donor with ankylosing spondylitis.

This clonotype showed up many times. The DNA for the CDR3 is TGTGCCAGCACTGACCGGGAGGGCTACACCTTC. It specifies CASTDREGYTF. The V call is TRBV7-9, the J call TRBJ1-2, with unresolved D. CDR1 is SEHNR and CDR2 is FQNEAQ in the germline V gene (reference sequence). V lost 7 bases to trimming and J lost 8 bases, with 11 bases between them. This CDR3 is built from 11 residues.

This clonotype has ten or more counts. The V gene is TRBV7-6, the J gene TRBJ2-1; TRBD2 matches at 7 bases. J lost 4 bases, V lost 4 bases, and 7 bases had no gene match. Germline V gene sequence: CDR1 SGHVS, CDR2 FNYEAQ. The CDR3 has 15 residues. The chain's CDR3 is CASSSTSGDYNEQFF. DNA for the CDR3: TGTGCCAGCAGCTCCACCAGCGGGGATTACAATGAGCAGTTCTTC. Supplemented by reference TRBV7-6 and TRBJ2-1, the full variable domain reads GAGVSQSPRYKVTKRGQDVALRCDPISGHVSLYWYRQALGQGPEFLTYFNYEAQQDKSGLPNDRFSAERPEGSISTLTIQRTEQRDSAMYRCASSSTSGDYNEQFFGPGTRLTVL.

This clonotype has at least ten counts. This chain connects TRBV7-2 to TRBJ2-7, with D possibly being TRBD1 (5 bases). There are 14 residues in the CDR3. V lost 4 bases to trimming and J lost 2 bases, with 12 bases between them. The germline V gene has CDR1 SGHTA and CDR2 FQGNSA. CDR3 in DNA: TGTGCCAGCAGCTGGACAAGGGCCCCCTACGAGCAGTACTTC. Residues: CASSWTRAPYEQYF.

The chain is built from TRBV11-2 and TRBJ2-1; TRBD2 matches at 11 bases. In germline, CDR1 is SGHAT, CDR2 FQNNGV. V shed 1 base, J shed 6 bases, and the junction held 2 bases outside the gene matches. The CDR3 totals 15 residues. CDR3 sequence (DNA): TGTGCCAGCAGCTTAGGACTAGCGGGATCCAATGAGCAGTTCTTC. Amino acid sequence: CASSLGLAGSNEQFF.

The table lists this clonotype with many counts. This sequence joins TRBV12-3 or TRBV12-4 and TRBJ2-7; D unclear. CDR3 length: 15 amino acids. V lost 6 bases to trimming and J lost 6 bases, with 21 bases between them. CDR3 nucleotides: TGTGCCAGCAGCTCTCTACCCTTCGACTCGGGCGAGCAGTACTTC. Protein sequence: CASSSLPFDSGEQYF.

This clonotype was observed many times. The chain uses TRBV6-1 and TRBJ2-5; D uncertain. CDR1 MNHNS and CDR2 SASEGT come from the germline V gene. Trimming removed 4 bases at V and 4 bases at J, with 10 bases between. The CDR3 covers 13 residues. CDR3 amino acids: CASSGSDGETQYF. Written as DNA, the CDR3 is TGTGCCAGCAGTGGCAGCGATGGAGAGACCCAGTACTTC.

This clonotype was seen ten or more times. The chain carries TRBV7-9 and TRBJ2-5, with 9 bases lining up with TRBD1. The V and J ends lost 4 bases and 8 bases, in that order; junction bases with no gene match: 17. The length of the CDR3 is 17 residues. The V gene's germline CDR1 is SEHNR and CDR2 FQNEAQ (reference sequence). This chain's CDR3 is CASSSLTGTGKKQTQYF. For the CDR3, the DNA is TGTGCCAGCAGCTCCCTTACCGGGACAGGGAAAAAACAAACCCAGTACTTC.

This clonotype showed up many times. V gene TRBV20-1 combines with J gene TRBJ1-2; D possibly corresponds to TRBD1 (5 bases). Germline CDR1 is DFQATT and CDR2 is SNEGSKA (reference sequence). The germline V and J ends were trimmed by 4 bases and 4 bases, with 16 bases remaining between them. The CDR3 is made up of 14 amino acids. CDR3 sequence reads: CSAIGTRVGYGYTF. The CDR3 DNA sequence: TGCAGTGCTATAGGCACCAGGGTGGGCTATGGCTACACCTTC.

This clonotype was seen at least ten times. The chain couples TRBV13 to TRBJ2-3; D tentatively fits TRBD1 or TRBD2 (5 bases each). This CDR3 is built from 13 residues. V lost 5 bases and J lost 4, with 10 bases in between. From germline, CDR1 is PRHDT and CDR2 FYEKMQ (reference sequence). The CDR3 protein is CASSARGPDTQYF. CDR3 DNA: TGTGCCAGCAGCGCTCGGGGCCCAGATACGCAGTATTTT.

The chain combines TRBV5-6 with TRBJ1-5, with 7 bases identical to TRBD1. The J segment lost 5 bases and the V segment lost 2 bases, leaving 4 bases of the junction unmatched. The CDR3 consists of 14 residues. The V gene's germline CDR1 is SGHDT and CDR2 YYEEEE. CDR3 sequence reads: CASSFYRGDQPQHF. The CDR3 region has the DNA TGTGCCAGCAGCTTTTACAGGGGTGATCAGCCCCAGCATTTT. The full variable domain, rest sourced from reference TRBV5-6 and TRBJ1-5, is DAGVTQSPTHLIKTRGQQVTLRCSPKSGHDTVSWYQQALGQGPQFIFQYYEEEERQRGNFPDRFSGHQFPNYSSELNVNALLLGDSALYLCASSFYRGDQPQHFGDGTRLSIL.

The chain uses TRBV7-2 and TRBJ2-4; D is possibly TRBD1 (5 bases). V lost 10 bases and J lost 6, with 16 bases in between. The germline gives CDR1 SGHTA, CDR2 FQGNSA. This CDR3 comprises 13 residues. CDR3 DNA: TGTGCCATGAGCCTGGGGCAGGGAAACATTCAGTACTTC. Encoded protein: CAMSLGQGNIQYF.

This clonotype was found many times. The J gene is TRBJ1-2, the V gene TRBV4-1; D gene ambiguous. The V end lost 1 base, the J end lost 8 bases, and 11 bases lay between the germline ends. Germline values: CDR1 MGHRA, CDR2 YSYEKL. This CDR3 contains 13 residues. As DNA, the CDR3 is TGCGCCAGCAGCCAAGTACGAGTAGGGGGCTACACCTTC. It is translated as CASSQVRVGGYTF.

This clonotype was recorded many times. The rearrangement uses TRBV20-1 and TRBJ1-1, with D maybe TRBD1 (5 bases). Germline V lookup: CDR1 DFQATT, CDR2 SNEGSKA (reference sequence). The CDR3 has 17 amino acids. Trimming stripped 2 bases from V and 5 bases from J, with 24 bases between. Here the CDR3 DNA reads TGCAGTGCTAGACGGGGCAGGGTCTCGGTGCGGCGTACTGAAGCTTTCTTT. It specifies CSARRGRVSVRRTEAFF.

The CDR3 reads CASSSSRGNEQFF. Written as DNA, the CDR3 is TGTGCCAGCAGCTCGTCTCGAGGGAATGAGCAGTTCTTC. The chain employs TRBV13 and TRBJ2-1; possible D gene TRBD2, 5 bases. Germline-derived CDR1 and CDR2 are PRHDT and FYEKMQ (reference sequence). There are 13 residues in the CDR3. Trimming removed 4 bases at V and 7 bases at J, with 11 bases between.

This clonotype appeared many times. This rearrangement joins TRBV4-2 to TRBJ2-7; a weak D match, TRBD1 (6 bases). The length of the CDR3 is 17 residues. With 4 bases removed from V and 5 bases from J, the gap between germline ends came to 24 bases. Germline assignment: CDR1 LGHNA and CDR2 YNFKEQ. CDR3 in DNA: TGTGCCAGCAGCCTCAAAACAGGGCATACAACCTTCCACGAGCAGTACTTC. Translated: CASSLKTGHTTFHEQYF.

This clonotype was seen a handful of times. This chain uses TRBV7-8 with TRBJ2-7; D possibly corresponds to TRBD1 (6 bases). CDR1 is SGHVS, CDR2 FQNEAQ, per germline. The CDR3 covers 15 residues. The V gene lost 4 bases and the J gene lost 6 bases, with 19 bases spanning the gap. The DNA for the CDR3 is TGTGCCAGCAGCTCCCCCCTCGGGACATTGGGCGAGCAGTACTTC. Its protein product is CASSSPLGTLGEQYF.

Ten or more counts support this clonotype. This chain connects TRBV28 to TRBJ1-5; possibly TRBD1 for D (6 bases). V gave up 4 bases and J gave up 2 bases, with 21 bases separating them. Germline CDR1 is MDHEN and CDR2 is SYDVKM. The CDR3 totals 18 residues. CDR3 nucleotide sequence: TGTGCCAGCAGTTCCTGGTCGGCAGGGGCGGGGGGCAATCAGCCCCAGCATTTT. Protein: CASSSWSAGAGGNQPQHF.

This clonotype was counted between two and nine times. The V gene is TRBV20-1, the J gene TRBJ2-7; D might be TRBD2 (6 bases). This CDR3 is 13 amino acids long. Germline assignment: CDR1 DFQATT and CDR2 SNEGSKA (reference sequence). V shed 7 bases and J shed 1 base, with 14 bases lying between them. The CDR3 DNA follows: TGCAGTGTGGCGGCAGGGAGGTCCTACGAGCAGTACTTC. Residues: CSVAAGRSYEQYF.

This clonotype occurred many times. The CDR3 region is CASSQVEGGETQYF. Written as DNA, the CDR3 is TGCGCCAGCAGCCAAGTCGAGGGGGGAGAGACCCAGTACTTC. The gene calls are TRBV4-1 and TRBJ2-5; D could derive from TRBD1 or TRBD2 (6 bases each). The germline V gene has CDR1 MGHRA and CDR2 YSYEKL. The CDR3 is made up of 14 amino acids. Deletions cut 1 base from V and 4 bases from J, with 10 bases between.

This clonotype was seen a handful of times. The rearrangement uses TRBV7-9 and TRBJ1-4, with unresolved D. CDR1 and CDR2 (germline): SEHNR, FQNEAQ (reference sequence). This CDR3 is built from 13 residues. The germline V and J ends were trimmed by 6 bases and 8 bases, with 13 bases remaining between them. CDR3 sequence reads: CASSEHHQEKLFF. CDR3 nucleotide sequence: TGTGCCAGCAGTGAGCACCACCAGGAAAAACTGTTTTTT. The full variable domain, rest sourced from reference TRBV7-9 and TRBJ1-4, is DTGVSQNPRHKITKRGQNVTFRCDPISEHNRLYWYRQTLGQGPEFLTYFQNEAQLEKSRLLSDRFSAERPKGSFSTLEIQRTEQGDSAMYLCASSEHHQEKLFFGSGTQLSVL.

In this sample, this clonotype turned up a few times. V gene TRBV19 combines with J gene TRBJ1-1, with TRBD1 as a possible D gene (5 bases). The germline gives CDR1 LNHDA, CDR2 SQIVND (reference sequence). V lost 1 base, J lost 0 bases, and 12 bases lay in between. This CDR3 has 16 amino acids. Here the CDR3 reads CASSIGILGVNTEAFF. CDR3 nucleotide sequence: TGTGCCAGTAGTATAGGGATTCTGGGGGTGAACACTGAAGCTTTCTTT.

This chain connects TRBV11-2 to TRBJ2-3, with 9 positions matching TRBD1. The CDR3 extends over 12 amino acids. Looked up from germline, CDR1 is SGHAT and CDR2 is FQNNGV. The CDR3 DNA sequence: TGTGTAACCGGGACAGGGTGGGATACGCAGTATTTT. Translation: CVTGTGWDTQYF.

This clonotype showed up many times. The chain employs TRBV25-1 and TRBJ2-3, with 7 bases that match TRBD2. Germline-derived CDR1 and CDR2 are MGHDK and SYGVNS. The CDR3 sequence is 16 residues long. After removal of 3 bases from V and 1 base from J, the junction contained 7 bases not matched to a gene. Here the CDR3 reads CASSDRLAEGTDTQYF. CDR3 coding DNA: TGTGCCAGCAGTGATCGTCTAGCGGAGGGCACAGATACGCAGTATTTT.

The table lists this clonotype with many counts. The J gene is TRBJ1-2, the V gene TRBV9; no clear D gene. The germline gives CDR1 SGDLS, CDR2 YYNGEE. Trimming left V 4 bases short and J 8 bases short, with 15 bases between. The CDR3 totals 13 residues. The CDR3 spells CASSPDGPWGYTF. The CDR3 DNA reads as TGTGCCAGCAGCCCGGACGGTCCTTGGGGCTACACCTTC.

J is TRBJ2-1 and V is TRBV20-1; no definite D call. The CDR3 consists of 15 residues. Per the germline V gene, CDR1 is DFQATT and CDR2 is SNEGSKA (reference sequence). The germline V and J ends were trimmed by 4 bases and 4 bases, with 17 bases remaining between them. CDR3 loop: CSATPSVNLYNEQFF. CDR3 nucleotides: TGCAGTGCTACCCCGAGTGTGAACTTATACAATGAGCAGTTCTTC.

This clonotype was seen more than once but under ten times. J is TRBJ2-7 and V is TRBV4-1; 9 bases align to TRBD1. Losses at the gene ends were 1 base for V and 6 bases for J; bases not matched to a gene: 10. Germline CDR1 and CDR2: MGHRA and YSYEKL. The CDR3 consists of 16 residues. The CDR3 bases are TGCGCCAGCAGCCAAGGACCGGGACAGGGAAGCGGCGAGCAGTACTTC. Protein: CASSQGPGQGSGEQYF.

This clonotype was observed at least ten times. CDR3 residues: CASSGTSGGVYNEQFF. Written as DNA, the CDR3 is TGTGCCAGCAGCGGGACTAGCGGGGGGGTCTACAATGAGCAGTTCTTC. The chain links TRBV7-9 to TRBJ2-1, with 16 bases that match TRBD2. V lost 5 bases to trimming and J lost 3 bases; unmatched junction nucleotides: 1. The CDR3 spans 16 residues. Germline loops: CDR1 SEHNR, CDR2 FQNEAQ (reference sequence).

This clonotype was seen at least ten times. The V and J genes are TRBV4-1 and TRBJ1-1; tentatively, D is TRBD1 (6 bases). Per the germline V gene, CDR1 is MGHRA and CDR2 is YSYEKL. This CDR3 has 14 residues. The V end was cut by 6 bases, the J end by 5 bases, with 16 bases between. The CDR3 spells CASSLQGLETEAFF. The CDR3 DNA reads as TGCGCCAGCAGTTTACAGGGATTGGAGACTGAAGCTTTCTTT.

The rearrangement uses TRBV4-3 and TRBJ1-4; perhaps TRBD1 as D (5 bases). Looked up from germline, CDR1 is LGHNA and CDR2 is YSLEER. The CDR3 is made up of 15 amino acids. V lost 3 bases and J 7 bases, leaving 15 bases between the germline ends. CDR3 DNA: TGCGCCAGCAGCCACGGGAGGGGTGAGGGTGAAAAACTGTTTTTT. Amino acids: CASSHGRGEGEKLFF.

The rearrangement uses TRBV11-2 and TRBJ2-5, with 8 positions matching TRBD1. This CDR3 is built from 14 residues. V lost 8 bases to trimming and J lost 5 bases; unmatched junction nucleotides: 10. Germline CDR1 SGHAT, CDR2 FQNNGV. CDR3 coding DNA: TGTGCCAGCGGACCAGGGGGCAGGAGGGAGACCCAGTACTTC. Protein product: CASGPGGRRETQYF. Full variable domain (remainder filled in from reference TRBV11-2 and TRBJ2-5): EAGVAQSPRYKIIEKRQSVAFWCNPISGHATLYWYQQILGQGPKLLIQFQNNGVVDDSQLPKDRFSAERLKGVDSTLKIQPAKLEDSAVYLCASGPGGRRETQYFGPGTRLLVL.

The rearrangement uses TRBV20-1 and TRBJ2-1; D is possibly TRBD2 (5 bases). The CDR3 runs to 15 residues. Per germline, CDR1 DFQATT and CDR2 SNEGSKA (reference sequence). Trimming cost V 6 bases and J 0 bases, with 15 bases left between them. The CDR3 sequence: CSALDQRSSYNEQFF. The CDR3 DNA reads TGCAGTGCCCTCGACCAGCGGTCCTCCTACAATGAGCAGTTCTTC.